A single sample is the source of the 21 T cell receptor beta chains below, sequenced in a study of T cell responses to AZD1222 COVID-19 vaccine. Repertoires were generated with immunoSEQ multiplex PCR, while TCRdb's copy carries only in-frame clones and drops some. The sample shows approximately 150,000 clones, just over 85% of them seen only once. The specimen was peripheral blood, collected 28 days after the second AZD1222 dose. The receptor source for this set is an adult who received the AZD1222 COVID-19 vaccine.

The chain uses TRBV28 and TRBJ1-2; no clear D gene. The CDR3 is 15 residues long. Deletions cut 10 bases from V and 6 bases from J, with 24 bases between. CDR1 and CDR2 from the germline V gene are MDHEN and SYDVKM. Written as DNA, the CDR3 is TGTGCCACACTACCCGTGGACGGAGGGATCGATGGCTACACCTTC. Protein: CATLPVDGGIDGYTF.

This chain uses TRBV15 with TRBJ2-5, with a weak D call TRBD1 (5 bases). The V and J ends lost 1 base and 5 bases respectively, with 14 bases between them. The CDR3 is made up of 15 amino acids. The germline CDR1 and CDR2 sequences are LNHNV and YYDKDF (reference sequence). CDR3 in amino acids: CATSRAPQGRETQYF. The CDR3 DNA reads TGTGCCACCAGCAGAGCCCCTCAGGGAAGGGAGACCCAGTACTTC.

The genes are TRBV9 and TRBJ1-2; D ambiguous. The CDR3 covers 15 residues. In germline, CDR1 is SGDLS, CDR2 YYNGEE. The germline V and J ends were trimmed by 0 bases and 5 bases, with 14 bases remaining between them. As DNA, the CDR3 is TGTGCCAGCAGCGTAGTCCCCGAACCGTTATATGGCTACACCTTC. It translates to CASSVVPEPLYGYTF.

The chain recombines TRBV19 with TRBJ1-1; TRBD1 agrees at 8 bases. Germline V gene data show CDR1 as LNHDA and CDR2 as SQIVND (reference sequence). The CDR3 sequence is 14 residues long. The junction had 9 bases not matched to a gene; V was cut back by 7 bases and J by 5 bases. The CDR3 sequence is CASNPGTGLTEAFF. The DNA for the CDR3 is TGTGCCAGTAACCCCGGGACAGGCCTGACTGAAGCTTTCTTT. The full variable domain, rest sourced from reference TRBV19 and TRBJ1-1, is DGGITQSPKYLFRKEGQNVTLSCEQNLNHDAMYWYRQDPGQGLRLIYYSQIVNDFQKGDIAEGYSVSREKKESFPLTVTSAQKNPTAFYLCASNPGTGLTEAFFGQGTRLTVV.

This clone has more than one count but fewer than ten. The V call is TRBV19, the J call TRBJ2-7, with D possibly matching TRBD2 (6 bases). Trimming removed 5 bases from V and 0 bases from J, with 11 bases in between. This CDR3 is built from 14 residues. The germline V gene has CDR1 LNHDA and CDR2 SQIVND (reference sequence). The DNA for the CDR3 is TGTGCCAGTAGTTCCGGACTACGCTCCTACGAGCAGTACTTC. It yields the protein CASSSGLRSYEQYF. Together with reference TRBV19 and TRBJ2-7, the CDR3 gives the full variable domain: DGGITQSPKYLFRKEGQNVTLSCEQNLNHDAMYWYRQDPGQGLRLIYYSQIVNDFQKGDIAEGYSVSREKKESFPLTVTSAQKNPTAFYLCASSSGLRSYEQYFGPGTRLTVT.

The J gene is TRBJ1-1, the V gene TRBV18, with a tentative D call TRBD1 (6 bases). V dropped 10 bases and J dropped 5 bases, with 20 bases sitting between them. The CDR3 runs to 14 residues. Germline V gives CDR1 KGHSH, CDR2 LQKENI. The CDR3 protein is CATTGLNQRTEAFF. CDR3 nucleotides: TGTGCCACCACAGGGCTGAATCAGCGAACTGAAGCTTTCTTT.

The chain employs TRBV19 and TRBJ1-1, with D perhaps TRBD1 (5 bases). Trimming pared 7 bases from V and 3 bases from J, leaving 18 bases between. The CDR3 runs 15 residues. Germline V CDR1 and CDR2: LNHDA, SQIVND (reference sequence). This CDR3 is CASTGGATWDTEAFF. CDR3 nucleotide sequence: TGTGCCAGTACCGGAGGGGCGACATGGGACACTGAAGCTTTCTTT.

V is TRBV19 and J is TRBJ2-2, with 7 bases fitting TRBD2. The CDR3 loop spans 14 amino acids. J lost 4 bases, V lost 5 bases, and 4 bases had no gene match. Germline V gene sequence: CDR1 LNHDA, CDR2 SQIVND (reference sequence). CDR3 in DNA: TGTGCCAGTAGTTTAGCGGGTACCACCGGGGAGCTGTTTTTT. Translation: CASSLAGTTGELFF.

The gene calls are TRBV4-2 and TRBJ2-3; D might be TRBD1 or TRBD2, each matching 5 bases. The ends were cut back, 2 bases at V and 1 base at J, with 7 bases in the middle. The CDR3 extends over 14 amino acids. CDR1 and CDR2 from the germline V gene are LGHNA and YNFKEQ. This CDR3 is CASSQRDGTDTQYF. CDR3 sequence (DNA): TGTGCCAGCAGCCAAAGGGACGGCACAGATACGCAGTATTTT.

This rearrangement joins TRBV21-1 to TRBJ2-1; the listed D gene, TRBD2, was not tested against the DNA. TRBV21-1 counts as a pseudogene. This CDR3 region has 16 residues. The CDR3 loop is CASNRRTSGSYNEQFF. The CDR3 DNA follows: TGTGCCAGCAACCGAAGGACTAGCGGGTCTTACAATGAGCAGTTCTTC.

V usage is TRBV25-1 and J usage is TRBJ2-5; 7 bases fit TRBD2. CDR1 is MGHDK, CDR2 SYGVNS, per germline. Unmatched junction bases numbered 9, after V lost 6 bases and J lost 5 bases. The CDR3 has 14 residues. DNA of the CDR3: TGTGCCAGCAGCAGGGAGGGATCAGCGGAGACCCAGTACTTC. The encoded protein is CASSREGSAETQYF.

The chain uses TRBV2 and TRBJ2-1; possibly TRBD2 for D (5 bases). Germline CDR1 SNHLY, CDR2 FYNNEI. V lost 7 bases to trimming and J lost 7 bases, with 14 bases between them. CDR3 size: 13 residues. Written as DNA, the CDR3 is TGTGCCAGCAATACCCGGGAACCAAATGAGCAGTTCTTC. It encodes CASNTREPNEQFF.

The rearrangement joins TRBV24-1 to TRBJ2-2; D remains ambiguous. V was shortened by 6 bases and J by 8 bases, with 6 bases between the two germline ends. CDR3 length: 11 amino acids. CDR1 and CDR2 from the germline V gene are KGHDR and SFDVKD. DNA for the CDR3: TGTGCCACCAGTATAGAAGGGGAGCTGTTTTTT. Protein product: CATSIEGELFF.

The rearrangement uses TRBV7-2 and TRBJ1-2; the D is unclear. There are 13 residues in the CDR3. Germline V gene data show CDR1 as SGHTA and CDR2 as FQGNSA. Between the trimmed V and J ends, which lost 4 bases and 0 bases, there was a span of 6 bases. CDR3 amino acids: CASSSPANYGYTF. The CDR3, as DNA: TGTGCCAGCAGCTCCCCGGCTAACTATGGCTACACCTTC.

This chain links TRBV10-3 with TRBJ1-2; D is unclear. Germline V gene sequence: CDR1 ENHRY, CDR2 SYGVKD. Trimming stripped 0 bases from V and 2 bases from J, with 4 bases between. This CDR3 contains 13 residues. The CDR3 DNA reads as TGTGCCATCAGTGAGTCAAACAACTATGGCTACACCTTC. It codes for CAISESNNYGYTF.

This chain links TRBV12-3 or TRBV12-4 with TRBJ1-4; weak D call: TRBD1 (5 bases). The CDR3 is 13 residues long. The ends were cut back, 1 base at V and 8 bases at J, with 8 bases in the middle. CDR3 in amino acids: CASSLGGREKLFF. CDR3 nucleotides: TGTGCCAGCAGTTTAGGGGGCCGCGAAAAACTGTTTTTT.

The chain couples TRBV4-1 to TRBJ2-5; D assignment may be TRBD1 or TRBD2 (5 bases each). This CDR3 is built from 17 residues. Germline V gene data show CDR1 as MGHRA and CDR2 as YSYEKL. The ends were cut back, 4 bases at V and 1 base at J, with 19 bases in the middle. CDR3 protein: CASSRGSPDGFQETQYF. For the CDR3, the DNA is TGCGCCAGCAGCCGGGGGAGCCCGGACGGATTCCAAGAGACCCAGTACTTC.

The gene calls are TRBV7-8 and TRBJ2-7, with D tentatively TRBD1 or TRBD2 (5 bases each). CDR3 size: 16 residues. The V end lost 1 base, the J end lost 5 bases, and 18 bases lay between the germline ends. Germline values: CDR1 SGHVS, CDR2 FQNEAQ. In DNA form, the CDR3 reads TGTGCCAGCAGCTTAGACCGGGACCCTAGGTTCCACGAGCAGTACTTC. Translation: CASSLDRDPRFHEQYF.

The V gene is TRBV7-9, the J gene TRBJ1-3; 7 nucleotides agree with TRBD1. The V gene's germline CDR1 is SEHNR and CDR2 FQNEAQ (reference sequence). V shed 0 bases, J shed 9 bases, and the junction held 11 bases outside the gene matches. CDR3 size: 16 residues. CDR3 in DNA: TGTGCCAGCAGCTTAGCGCTAAAGGGGGCCGGCGTCACCATATATTTT. Translated, it gives CASSLALKGAGVTIYF.

A word on this clone: In the same sample, other DNA sequences code for this CDR3. J is TRBJ2-5 and V is TRBV18; D gene unclear. The CDR3 totals 12 residues. Trimming took off 2 bases at V and 0 bases at J, with 1 base between the two ends. Looked up from germline, CDR1 is KGHSH and CDR2 is LQKENI. The CDR3 reads CASSPNQETQYF. CDR3 DNA: TGTGCCAGCTCACCAAACCAAGAGACCCAGTACTTC.

The rearrangement links TRBV19 to TRBJ1-1, with TRBD1 identical over 7 bases. The germline gives CDR1 LNHDA, CDR2 SQIVND (reference sequence). The CDR3 has 14 amino acids. Trimming at V came to 5 bases and at J to 4 bases, leaving 7 bases not matched to a gene. In DNA, the CDR3 is TGTGCCAGTAGTTTTCCGAGACAGGGCACTGAAGCTTTCTTT. Protein product: CASSFPRQGTEAFF.